The 21 T cell receptor beta chains below were found in one sample sequenced in a study of Graves' ophthalmopathy and Graves' hyperthyroidism. Transcripts of RNA were the source for amplifying TCR beta CDR3 regions. RT-PCR was first run with HTBI primers, then multiplex PCR in a second round. TCRdb analysed the multiplex PCR reads with MiXCR anew, one entry per CDR3 protein. Of about 380,000 distinct CDR3 sequences listed, over 15% were seen once; the top ten hold approximately 7%. Sequences were obtained from peripheral blood. The receptors were gathered from a woman aged 18-29 years with stable Graves' hyperthyroidism.

The chain employs TRBV14 and TRBJ2-7; 7 positions match TRBD1. Trimming cost V 6 bases and J 2 bases; bases outside gene matches: 7. CDR1 SGHDN and CDR2 FVKESK come from the germline V gene. The CDR3 runs to 14 residues. The CDR3 loop is CASSLSDRAYEQYF. The DNA for the CDR3 is TGTGCCAGCAGTCTCAGTGACAGGGCCTACGAGCAGTACTTC.

The CDR3 DNA reads TGTGCCAGTAGTATAGCAAGGGCAGGGCCTAACTATGGCTACACCTTC. It codes for CASSIARAGPNYGYTF. J is TRBJ1-2 and V is TRBV19, with D possibly being TRBD1 (5 bases). From germline, CDR1 is LNHDA and CDR2 SQIVND (reference sequence). The V end was cut by 1 base, the J end by 0 bases, with 12 bases between. The CDR3 contains 16 residues.

This clonotype was counted at least ten times. The chain employs TRBV7-2 and TRBJ1-5, with a possible D match to TRBD1 (5 bases). Trimming shortened V by 1 base and J by 3 bases, and 7 bases separated the two germline ends. The CDR3 is 14 amino acids. Germline CDR1 is SGHTA and CDR2 is FQGNSA. The DNA of the CDR3 is TGTGCCAGCAGCTTAGGGGGCTTCAATCAGCCCCAGCATTTT. This codes for CASSLGGFNQPQHF.

The chain has TRBV6-1 and TRBJ1-2; 11 bases fit TRBD1. The V segment lost 6 bases and the J segment 4 bases; nucleotides outside the gene matches: 7. CDR1 and CDR2 from the germline V gene are MNHNS and SASEGT. This CDR3 region has 15 residues. As DNA, the CDR3 is TGTGCCAGCAGCAATCCGGGACAGGGGGTCTATGGCTACACCTTC. This codes for CASSNPGQGVYGYTF.

This clonotype has at least ten counts. Since no conserved phenylalanine or tryptophan closes the CDR3, a read error is the likely cause. The rearrangement uses TRBV6-1 and TRBJ1-5, with unresolved D. This CDR3 is built from 13 residues. The V gene's germline CDR1 is MNHNS and CDR2 SASEGT. V lost 6 bases and J lost 4, with 10 bases in between. As DNA, the CDR3 is TGTGCCAGCAGACGCGGGGTAAATCAGCCCCAGCATCTT. It codes for CASRRGVNQPQHL.

This clonotype has a count of ten or more. The J gene is TRBJ2-7, the V gene TRBV6-1, with D tentatively TRBD1 or TRBD2 (6 bases each). The germline V gene has CDR1 MNHNS and CDR2 SASEGT. V was clipped by 6 bases and J by 6 bases, with 21 bases between them. The CDR3 is 15 amino acids. The CDR3 here is CASRRLSVGGREQYF. For the CDR3, the DNA is TGTGCCAGCAGGAGGCTGAGTGTTGGGGGGCGCGAGCAGTACTTC.

V and J are TRBV28 and TRBJ2-5; perhaps TRBD1 as D (5 bases). This CDR3 comprises 14 residues. The ends were cut back, 6 bases at V and 5 bases at J, with 16 bases in the middle. Germline CDR1 reads MDHEN; CDR2 reads SYDVKM. The CDR3 DNA reads TGTGCCAGCAGCTTCGTACACCCAGGGGAGACCCAGTACTTC. It specifies CASSFVHPGETQYF.

The chain recombines TRBV6-1 with TRBJ2-7; 10 nucleotides match TRBD2. This CDR3 spans 16 amino acids. Germline V gene lookup returns CDR1 MNHNS and CDR2 SASEGT. Trimming removed 0 bases from V and 4 bases from J; junction bases left unmatched: 6. CDR3 coding DNA: TGTGCCAGCAGTGAAGCTCAGCGGGGGGGCTCATACGAGCAGTACTTC. Translation gives CASSEAQRGGSYEQYF.

This clonotype was counted many times. This sequence joins TRBV12-3 or TRBV12-4 and TRBJ2-4; D tentatively fits TRBD1 or TRBD2 (5 bases each). V was pared by 4 bases and J by 4 bases, with 14 bases between. The CDR3 runs to 15 residues. The DNA of the CDR3 is TGTGCCAGCAGTTCCGGCGACAGCGGAAAAAACATTCAGTACTTC. It specifies CASSSGDSGKNIQYF.

With respect to this clonotype: Since a much larger clone is just one base distant, this may be a read error. V gene TRBV11-2 combines with J gene TRBJ2-4, with a tentative D call TRBD2 (5 bases). The CDR3 loop spans 17 amino acids. Germline CDR1 SGHAT, CDR2 FQNNGV. The CDR3 DNA reads TGTGCCAGCAGCTTAGAATTCCCCGTGGGAGCCAAAAACATTCGGTACTTC. This sequence encodes CASSLEFPVGAKNIRYF.

In its sample, this clonotype was seen many times. V and J are TRBV6-2 or TRBV6-3 and TRBJ2-4; a weak D match, TRBD2 (6 bases). Germline CDR1 is MNHEY and CDR2 is SVGEGT. The CDR3 sequence is 15 residues long. Trimming stripped 5 bases from V and 1 base from J, with 12 bases between. The CDR3 spells CASSAAGWAKNIQYF. CDR3 nucleotides: TGTGCCAGCAGTGCCGCGGGATGGGCCAAAAACATTCAGTACTTC.

The chain employs TRBV6-5 and TRBJ1-2, with 7 nucleotides matching TRBD1. V lost 4 bases, J lost 3 bases, and 11 bases stayed unmatched. Per the germline V gene, CDR1 is MNHEY and CDR2 is SVGAGI. The CDR3 extends over 16 amino acids. The CDR3 protein is CASSSYDRVKDYGYTF. The CDR3 DNA reads TGTGCCAGCAGTTCCTACGACAGGGTAAAGGACTATGGCTACACCTTC.

In the case of this clonotype: One end of the junction does not line up with germline, which may come from a read error. V usage is TRBV27 and J usage is TRBJ2-4; TRBD1 or TRBD2 may be the D gene (5 bases each). There are 17 residues in the CDR3. Germline CDR1 is MNHEY and CDR2 is SMNVEV (reference sequence). The CDR3 is CASSLYYRDLAKNIKYF. As DNA, the CDR3 is TGTGCCAGCAGTTTATACTATCGGGACCTAGCCAAAAACATTAAGTACTTC.

The table lists this clonotype with a few counts. V is TRBV6-5 and J is TRBJ1-1; TRBD1 might be the D (6 bases). Germline CDR1 is MNHEY and CDR2 is SVGAGI. Trimming took 0 bases from V and 6 from J, leaving 11 bases between them. The CDR3 runs to 14 residues. CDR3 sequence reads: CASSYSAPGAEAFF. CDR3 coding DNA: TGTGCCAGCAGTTACTCGGCCCCAGGGGCTGAAGCTTTCTTT.

This clonotype was seen ten or more times. The rearrangement links TRBV12-3 or TRBV12-4 to TRBJ1-2; D may be TRBD1 (5 bases). This CDR3 is 16 amino acids long. The germline V and J ends were trimmed by 5 bases and 5 bases, with 21 bases remaining between them. This CDR3 reads CASSILPLGVWYGYTF. CDR3 nucleotide sequence: TGTGCCAGCAGTATTCTGCCCCTGGGGGTATGGTATGGCTACACCTTC.

This clonotype was seen many times. This rearrangement joins TRBV29-1 to TRBJ1-1, with a possible D match to TRBD1 (5 bases). V was clipped by 6 bases and J by 0 bases, with 14 bases between them. Germline V gene data show CDR1 as SQVTM and CDR2 as ANQGSEA. The CDR3 spans 14 residues. The CDR3 protein is CSVDRDGMNTEAFF. The CDR3 region has the DNA TGCAGCGTGGACCGGGACGGCATGAACACTGAAGCTTTCTTT.

This clonotype was detected only a few times. The chain's CDR3 is CASSQTPAVEVYEQYF. The CDR3 DNA is TGTGCCAGCAGCCAGACCCCCGCAGTAGAAGTCTACGAGCAGTACTTC. V gene TRBV3-1 combines with J gene TRBJ2-7; D unresolved. Germline-derived CDR1 and CDR2 are LGHDT and YNNKEL (reference sequence). Between the trimmed V and J ends, which lost 3 bases and 3 bases, there was a span of 18 bases. The CDR3 is 16 amino acids.

This clonotype came up a few times. The V gene is TRBV3-1, the J gene TRBJ2-5; no definite D call. Germline V CDR1 and CDR2: LGHDT, YNNKEL (reference sequence). V lost 0 bases, J lost 0 bases, and 5 bases lay in between. There are 14 residues in the CDR3. DNA for the CDR3: TGTGCCAGCAGCCAAGACCTGTACCAAGAGACCCAGTACTTC. Translation gives CASSQDLYQETQYF.

This clonotype has at least ten counts. V is TRBV4-1 and J is TRBJ2-5; D uncertain. The germline gives CDR1 MGHRA, CDR2 YSYEKL. CDR3 length: 13 residues. V was shortened by 1 base and J by 2 bases, with 5 bases between the two germline ends. CDR3 DNA: TGCGCCAGCAGCCAAGTAGGACAAGAGACCCAGTACTTC. Protein product: CASSQVGQETQYF.

This clonotype was observed at least ten times. The chain combines TRBV20-1 with TRBJ2-2; D gene unclear. The V gene's germline CDR1 is DFQATT and CDR2 SNEGSKA (reference sequence). Trimming left V 3 bases short and J 0 bases short, with 5 bases between. The CDR3 is made up of 13 amino acids. This CDR3 reads CSASAANTGELFF. CDR3 bases: TGCAGTGCTAGTGCCGCGAACACCGGGGAGCTGTTTTTT.

This clonotype came up many times. The chain couples TRBV6-5 to TRBJ1-6; 8 bases align to TRBD1. The V gene end was trimmed by 8 bases and the J gene end by 6 bases; junction bases not matched to a gene: 12. This CDR3 is built from 16 residues. Germline V gene lookup returns CDR1 MNHEY and CDR2 SVGAGI. CDR3 region: CASQKLGTGANSPLHF. CDR3 DNA sequence: TGTGCCAGCCAGAAACTCGGGACAGGAGCTAATTCACCCCTCCACTTT.